Shown below are 14 T cell receptor beta chains from a single sample sequenced in a study of cytomegalovirus exposure and HLA in healthy donors. The primer mix had 60 Vbeta and 13 Jbeta primers. Produced via immunoSEQ multiplex PCR; TCRdb's table is partial and in-frame only. The table lists under 200,000 clones, 75% to 80% of them singletons. The sequenced sample consisted of PBMCs. The receptors were gathered from a man between 45 and 60 years old in good health and CMV-seropositive.

This clone was detected once. The genes are TRBV30 and TRBJ2-2; D ambiguous. Trimming removed 4 bases at V and 3 bases at J, with 15 bases between. The CDR3 covers 15 residues. Germline CDR1 is GTSNPN and CDR2 is SVGIG (reference sequence). The CDR3 here is CAWTRALAHTGELFF. CDR3 in DNA: TGTGCCTGGACCCGAGCCCTTGCTCACACCGGGGAGCTGTTTTTT.

The chain has TRBV18 and TRBJ1-1; 12 bases are shared with TRBD1. The CDR3 has 17 amino acids. Looked up from germline, CDR1 is KGHSH and CDR2 is LQKENI. J gave up 1 base and V 1 base, and 4 bases lay outside the gene matches. The CDR3 DNA reads as TGTGCCAGCTCACCACGGGGACAGGGGGCGCGGAACACTGAAGCTTTCTTT. It translates to CASSPRGQGARNTEAFF.

The chain joins TRBV19 to TRBJ2-1, with 9 bases lining up with TRBD2. Losses at the gene ends were 2 bases for V and 0 bases for J; bases not matched to a gene: 8. This CDR3 is built from 18 residues. Germline-derived CDR1 and CDR2 are LNHDA and SQIVND (reference sequence). The CDR3 region has the DNA TGTGCCAGTAGTATAACAGCGGGGGGAAGGAGCTCCTACAATGAGCAGTTCTTC. This encodes CASSITAGGRSSYNEQFF.

About this clone: Other DNA sequences in this sample translate to the same CDR3. The CDR3 nucleotides are TGTGCCAGCAGCGTCGGGACAGGGGCGAAGTACGAGCAGTACGTC. This translates into CASSVGTGAKYEQYV. This rearrangement joins TRBV13 to TRBJ2-7, with 10 bases lining up with TRBD1. The CDR3 consists of 15 residues. Trimming cost V 5 bases and J 4 bases; bases outside gene matches: 8. Per germline, CDR1 PRHDT and CDR2 FYEKMQ (reference sequence).

V usage is TRBV7-9 and J usage is TRBJ1-1, with 8 bases fitting TRBD1. Germline CDR1 SEHNR, CDR2 FQNEAQ (reference sequence). The CDR3 runs to 13 residues. V was clipped by 8 bases and J by 5 bases; unmatched bases: 7. The CDR3 reads CASRTGSATEAFF. The CDR3 nucleotides read TGTGCCAGCCGGACAGGGTCGGCAACTGAAGCTTTCTTT.

This clone was observed a few times. CDR3 loop: CASSERGEYNEQFF. Here the CDR3 DNA reads TGTGCCAGCAGTGAACGGGGGGAGTACAATGAGCAGTTCTTC. The chain couples TRBV6-5 to TRBJ2-1; TRBD2 aligns across 7 bases. This CDR3 has 14 residues. V shed 5 bases, J shed 4 bases, and the junction held 5 bases outside the gene matches. Germline values: CDR1 MNHEY, CDR2 SVGAGI.

The chain employs TRBV28 and TRBJ1-1; no definite D call. V lost 10 bases and J 8 bases, leaving 17 bases between the germline ends. Germline loops: CDR1 MDHEN, CDR2 SYDVKM. This CDR3 comprises 12 residues. The CDR3 bases are TGTGCCACGACAAATACCGCTGCGGAAGCTTTCTTT. Translating gives CATTNTAAEAFF.

The rearrangement joins TRBV19 to TRBJ1-2; 8 bases are a match to TRBD1. Germline CDR1 and CDR2: LNHDA and SQIVND (reference sequence). Germline trimming cut 7 bases from V and 4 bases from J; bases unmatched to any gene: 8. This CDR3 spans 14 amino acids. CDR3 sequence: CASKDREPIYGYTF. In DNA form, the CDR3 reads TGTGCCAGTAAGGACAGGGAACCCATCTATGGCTACACCTTC.

The V and J genes are TRBV7-3 and TRBJ2-5; weak D call: TRBD2 (5 bases). V lost 5 bases to trimming and J lost 6 bases, with 7 bases between them. The CDR3 has 11 residues. The germline V gene encodes CDR1 SGHTA and CDR2 FQGTGA. The CDR3 loop is CASSPGKTQYF. The CDR3 DNA follows: TGTGCCAGCAGCCCCGGGAAGACCCAGTACTTC.

The chain is built from TRBV7-2 and TRBJ2-7, with D hard to call. The CDR3 has 14 residues. Trimming removed 1 base from V and 0 bases from J, with 7 bases in between. Germline CDR1 is SGHTA and CDR2 is FQGNSA. CDR3 DNA sequence: TGTGCCAGCAGCTTAGGCCCGAGCTCCTACGAGCAGTACTTC. Translation: CASSLGPSSYEQYF.

This clone was observed a handful of times. This chain uses TRBV6-5 with TRBJ2-7; D not resolved. The CDR3 runs to 15 residues. The V gene's germline CDR1 is MNHEY and CDR2 SVGAGI. Trimming shortened V by 3 bases and J by 1 base, and 13 bases separated the two germline ends. The CDR3 DNA sequence: TGTGCCAGCAGTTATTTGGGTGGCAGGTCCTACGAGCAGTACTTC. This codes for CASSYLGGRSYEQYF.

The V gene is TRBV19, the J gene TRBJ2-1; no reliable D call. Germline CDR1 reads LNHDA; CDR2 reads SQIVND (reference sequence). V was trimmed by 1 base and J by 6 bases, leaving 13 bases between them. The CDR3 loop spans 15 amino acids. The CDR3: CASSIVMGSFNEQFF. In DNA form, the CDR3 reads TGTGCCAGTAGTATAGTCATGGGTAGCTTCAATGAGCAGTTCTTC.

This clone was seen once. The V gene is TRBV19, the J gene TRBJ2-1, with D perhaps TRBD2 (5 bases). The V end lost 5 bases, the J end lost 5 bases, and 10 bases lay between the germline ends. The CDR3 spans 13 residues. Germline-derived CDR1 and CDR2 are LNHDA and SQIVND (reference sequence). CDR3 coding DNA: TGTGCCAGTAGTTGGACTCCGGACAATGAGCAGTTCTTC. As protein: CASSWTPDNEQFF.

The V gene is TRBV28, the J gene TRBJ1-1; 8 bases align to TRBD1. CDR3 length equals 12 residues. J lost 11 bases, V lost 3 bases, and 5 bases had no gene match. The germline V gene has CDR1 MDHEN and CDR2 SYDVKM. DNA for the CDR3: TGTGCCAGCAGTTTCCCGGACAGGGCGGCTTTCTTT. The encoded protein is CASSFPDRAAFF.